This is a list of T cell receptor beta chains from one sample in a study of blood T cells in healthy people across ages. TCRdb passed the 5' RACE reads through MiXCR, listing each CDR3 protein once. The table shows approximately 1,000,000 distinct CDR3 sequences, with 35% to 45% occurring only once. The specimen sequenced was blood. The source of these receptors is a man aged 18-30 years in good health. The CDR3 runs from the conserved cysteine through the conserved F or W. Each record gives: V gene, J gene, D gene, clone size, CDR3 DNA, CDR3 protein. A D gene is named only where the DNA matches it firmly. Size values are once, few and many counts, or a class for expanded clones, and some rows have none.

V: TRBV6-2/TRBV6-3
J: TRBJ2-5
D: -
size: -
DNA: TGTGCCAGCAGTTACGGGCCACCTTTGTACTTC
CDR3: CASSYGPPLYF

V: TRBV5-1
J: TRBJ2-1
D: -
size: -
DNA: TGCGCCAGCAGCTTTGGCGGGTTAAACAATGAGCAGTTCTTC
CDR3: CASSFGGLNNEQFF

V: TRBV29-1
J: TRBJ2-5
D: -
size: -
DNA: TGCAGCGTCGGAACTTCCAGGGGAGAGACCCAGTACTTC
CDR3: CSVGTSRGETQYF

V: TRBV5-1
J: TRBJ2-1
D: -
size: few
DNA: TGCGCCAGCAGCTCGGCCGGCAGATCCTACAATGAGCAGTTCTTC
CDR3: CASSSAGRSYNEQFF

V: TRBV12-3/TRBV12-4
J: TRBJ2-2
D: TRBD1
size: -
DNA: TGTGCCAGCAGACAGACAGGGAGTCCCGGGGAGCTGTTTTTT
CDR3: CASRQTGSPGELFF

V: TRBV2
J: TRBJ1-1
D: -
size: once
DNA: TGTGCCAGCAGTAAGAGGGGCGCGAACACTGAAGCTTTCTTT
CDR3: CASSKRGANTEAFF

V: TRBV14
J: TRBJ1-2
D: TRBD1
size: many
DNA: TGTGCCAGCAGCCAAGATCCACAGGGGATCGTTGGTGGCTACACCTTC
CDR3: CASSQDPQGIVGGYTF

V: TRBV30
J: TRBJ1-5
D: -
size: few
DNA: TGTGCCTGGAGTGGAGCCCATAGCAATCAGCCCCAGCATTTT
CDR3: CAWSGAHSNQPQHF

V: TRBV7-6
J: TRBJ2-3
D: -
size: few
DNA: TGTGCCAGCAGCCATGGCGCAGCCTCCACAGATACGCAGTATTTT
CDR3: CASSHGAASTDTQYF

V: TRBV20-1
J: TRBJ2-1
D: TRBD1
size: few
DNA: TGCAGTGCTATAACCGGGACAGGGGGCCAAAATGAGCAGTTCTTC
CDR3: CSAITGTGGQNEQFF

V: TRBV14
J: TRBJ1-1
D: -
size: few
DNA: TGTGCCAGCAGCCAAGATTGGGACACTGAAGCTTTCTTT
CDR3: CASSQDWDTEAFF

V: TRBV9
J: TRBJ1-1
D: TRBD1
size: -
DNA: TGTGCCAGCGGACGGACAGGGAACACTGAAGCTTTCTTT
CDR3: CASGRTGNTEAFF

V: TRBV12-3/TRBV12-4
J: TRBJ1-5
D: TRBD1
size: -
DNA: TGTGCCAGCAGCCCGCTAGGGACAGGGAACAAGCAGCCCCAGCATTTT
CDR3: CASSPLGTGNKQPQHF

V: TRBV12-3/TRBV12-4
J: TRBJ2-7
D: TRBD2
size: few
DNA: TGTGCCAGCAGCCGCGGGGGAAACTCCTACAATGAGCAGTACTTC
CDR3: CASSRGGNSYNEQYF

V: TRBV2
J: TRBJ2-1
D: TRBD2
size: few
DNA: TGTGCCAGCAGTCCTCCCCCGCGGGGGGCTTCCTACAATGAGCAGTTCTTC
CDR3: CASSPPPRGASYNEQFF

V: TRBV4-2
J: TRBJ1-1
D: -
size: -
DNA: TGTGCCAGCAGCCAGCAGGGAGGACTGAACACTGAAGCTTTCTTT
CDR3: CASSQQGGLNTEAFF

V: TRBV7-2
J: TRBJ2-2
D: -
size: -
DNA: TGTGCCAGCAGTCTAGAGGGGAGGACCGGGGAGCTGTTCTTT
CDR3: CASSLEGRTGELFF

V: TRBV12-3/TRBV12-4
J: TRBJ1-2
D: -
size: -
DNA: TGTGCCAGCAGTGTAGCGCGAGGCATGCATGGCTACACCTTC
CDR3: CASSVARGMHGYTF

V: TRBV3-1
J: TRBJ2-1
D: -
size: -
DNA: TGTGCCAGCAGCCAAGAGAGGGCGCGAAGAAATGAGCAGTTCTTC
CDR3: CASSQERARRNEQFF

V: TRBV4-1
J: TRBJ1-1
D: -
size: -
DNA: TGCGCCAGCAGCCAAGCGTGGACTGAAGCTTTCTTT
CDR3: CASSQAWTEAFF

V: TRBV9
J: TRBJ1-2
D: -
size: few
DNA: TGTGCCAGCAGCGGGGGGGGAAACCTCCCCCGATACTATGGCTACACCTTC
CDR3: CASSGGGNLPRYYGYTF

V: TRBV27
J: TRBJ2-3
D: TRBD1
size: few
DNA: TGTGCCAGCAGTTTATCCTCGTGGGACAGGGGCGAGAAAGATACGCAGTATTTT
CDR3: CASSLSSWDRGEKDTQYF

V: TRBV6-1
J: TRBJ1-1
D: -
size: -
DNA: TGTGCCAGCAGTGAAGTGGACAGCCGGTTCACTGAAGCTTTCTTT
CDR3: CASSEVDSRFTEAFF

V: TRBV7-9
J: TRBJ2-5
D: -
size: few
DNA: TGTGCCAGCAGCTTAGTGTCCCAGGAGCAAGAGACCCAGTACTTC
CDR3: CASSLVSQEQETQYF

V: TRBV20-1
J: TRBJ1-3
D: -
size: -
DNA: TGCAGTGCTAGAGGGCAGGGAGAAGACACCATATATTTT
CDR3: CSARGQGEDTIYF

V: TRBV5-6
J: TRBJ2-5
D: -
size: few
DNA: TGTGCCAGCAGCCCAATGGGAGATTATAACCAAGAGACCCAGTACTTC
CDR3: CASSPMGDYNQETQYF

V: TRBV20-1
J: TRBJ2-1
D: -
size: many
DNA: TGCAGTGCTAGAGCCCTAACAGTTTACAATGAGCAGTTCTTC
CDR3: CSARALTVYNEQFF

V: TRBV9
J: TRBJ2-3
D: -
size: -
DNA: TGTGCCAGCAGCGTAGGGGGCTATAACACAGATACGCAGTATTTT
CDR3: CASSVGGYNTDTQYF